This is a list of T cell receptor beta chains from one sample in a study of T cell responses to AZD1222 COVID-19 vaccine. TCRdb's copy holds only in-frame clones and misses some; the assay was immunoSEQ multiplex PCR. The table shows under 200,000 clones, with roughly 87% occurring only once. Sequences were derived from peripheral blood, sampled 28 days after the second AZD1222 dose. All receptors derive from an adult who received the AZD1222 COVID-19 vaccine. The conserved cysteine and the conserved F or W are not part of the CDR3 here. Each record gives: V gene, CDR3 protein.

>TRBV11-2
ASSLDLWGYEQY
>TRBV12-5
ASGIRPWDYPMDEQF
>TRBV27
ASSLTGYNEQF
>TRBV15
ATSRGGHTFNYGYT
>TRBV2
ASRTDSQGYT
>TRBV18
ASSPIGTVEKLF
>TRBV7-8
ASSLGASGGSYEQY
>TRBV3-1/TRBV3-2
ASSAFIPNLSLLRNTGELF
>TRBV7-2
ASSLLAGRDTQY
>TRBV19
ASSIRGAVRNTEAF
>TRBV11-2
ASSLEVGNEQF
>TRBV18
ASSPQGGETQY
>TRBV29-1
SVAGQLNTEAF
>TRBV6-2/TRBV6-3
ASRYTHHRQGAGTQY
>TRBV5-1
ASNWGPGQGEETQY
>TRBV6-5
ASSPRGTNSPLH
>TRBV25-1
ASQGGTEAF
>TRBV12-3/TRBV12-4
ASSLRGGQPQH
>TRBV20-1
SASGGLGAF
>TRBV4-1
ASSQTGTSAHQPQH
>TRBV7-8
ASSHGGEAF